This T cell receptor beta chain was identified during a study of blood T cell repertoires in COVID-19. Whole-study context: Sources were T cells, B-cell-depleted T cells, or PBMCs; the material itself was cDNA or gDNA.

In the source study's methods: Amplification with reference gene primers provided the estimates of nucleated cell counts. The assay was immunoSEQ multiplex PCR, and TCRdb's table has in-frame clones only and misses some. Clone size and the V and J calls come from that table; the DNA yielded D and trimming. This table has about 270,000 clones, about 88% appearing once. This clone was seen only once. Sequences were obtained from PBMCs or T cells enriched from blood (not recorded which). The sequence was obtained from a woman between 50 and 59 years old who had recovered from COVID-19.

As DNA, the CDR3 is TGTGCCAGCAGACTAGGGACTAGCGGGAGAGAGACCCAGTACTTC. It yields the protein CASRLGTSGRETQYF. The rearrangement uses TRBV7-9 and TRBJ2-5, with TRBD2 matching 14 bases. The CDR3 is 15 residues long. Per germline, CDR1 SEHNR and CDR2 FQNEAQ (reference sequence). V shed 6 bases and J 4 bases; nucleotides not matched to a gene: 4.